This T cell receptor beta chain was documented in a study of blood T cell repertoires in COVID-19. The wider study: Samples representing acute and convalescent COVID-19 were sourced from the United States, Italy and Spain. Sources were T cells, B-cell-depleted T cells, or PBMCs; the material itself was cDNA or gDNA.

CDR3 length equals 15 residues. Trimming stripped 2 bases from V and 5 bases from J, with 15 bases between. Germline assignment: CDR1 MGHDK and CDR2 SYGVNS. Original handling: For nucleated cells, counts were estimated from reference gene primer amplification. Clones were sequenced by immunoSEQ multiplex PCR, and TCRdb holds only the in-frame ones, with some missing. D and trimming were read from the DNA, whereas the V and J calls and clone size are those reported in that table. In the table there are about 350,000 clones, around 86% of which are singletons. Patients in Seattle were enrolled during active infection, then followed longitudinally.

The V and J genes are TRBV25-1 and TRBJ2-5; D is perhaps TRBD1 (6 bases). Material: peripheral blood. This TCR was sampled from a woman aged 45-59 years with COVID-19, enrolled during active disease. In DNA form, the CDR3 reads TGTGCCAGCAGTGAAAGTTCCCCTAGGGGGGAGACCCAGTACTTC. Protein sequence: CASSESSPRGETQYF.